The 9 T cell receptor beta chains below come from one sample, sequenced in a study of identical twins. TCRdb passed the 5' RACE reads through MiXCR, listing each CDR3 protein once. The table shows 310,000 or so distinct CDR3 sequences, with 8.5% to 9.5% occurring only once. The same sample was also studied in work on yellow fever vaccine responses in identical twins.

Sequencing was carried out using CD8+ T cells sorted from blood. The receptors derive from a woman under 30 in good health.

The gene calls are TRBV7-1 and TRBJ2-7; the D call may be TRBD1 or TRBD2 (5 bases each). TRBV7-1 is an ORF, and what it does is uncertain. V was cut by 3 bases and J by 9 bases, with 15 bases left in between. This CDR3 has 13 residues. This CDR3 is CASSSGIRGAQYF. CDR3 in DNA: TGTGCCAGCAGCTCCGGGATTAGGGGTGCGCAGTACTTC.

In its sample, this clonotype was seen a few times. The chain carries TRBV20-1 and TRBJ2-3; TRBD2 aligns across 10 bases. Germline V gene data show CDR1 as DFQATT and CDR2 as SNEGSKA (reference sequence). The CDR3 consists of 17 residues. V was clipped by 2 bases and J by 2 bases; unmatched bases: 10. The CDR3 is CSARTLRTSGVTDTQYF. The CDR3 coding sequence is TGCAGTGCTAGAACTCTTCGAACTAGCGGGGTCACAGATACGCAGTATTTT.

This clonotype has a count of ten or more. J is TRBJ2-2 and V is TRBV10-3, with TRBD2 identical over 9 bases. Germline CDR1 ENHRY, CDR2 SYGVKD. The CDR3 has 16 amino acids. The ends lost 2 bases at V and 1 base at J; junction bases unmatched: 2. The CDR3 is CAISEPLAGNTGELFF. The CDR3 DNA follows: TGTGCCATCAGTGAGCCACTAGCGGGGAACACCGGGGAGCTGTTTTTT.

This clonotype has ten or more counts. This chain joins TRBV20-1 and TRBJ2-2, with no clear D. V lost 0 bases and J lost 6, with 8 bases in between. Germline CDR1 DFQATT, CDR2 SNEGSKA (reference sequence). There are 13 residues in the CDR3. Here the CDR3 DNA reads TGCAGTGCTAGAGATCGAGATGCCGGGGAGCTGTTTTTT. Translating gives CSARDRDAGELFF.

In its sample, this clonotype was seen a few times. V is TRBV10-3 and J is TRBJ2-3; 7 positions agree with TRBD2. Per the germline V gene, CDR1 is ENHRY and CDR2 is SYGVKD. The CDR3 has 15 amino acids. V gave up 2 bases and J gave up 4 bases; unmatched junction bases: 6. The chain's CDR3 is CAISETAGVADTQYF. The CDR3 nucleotides are TGTGCCATCAGTGAGACGGCGGGAGTTGCAGATACGCAGTATTTT.

This chain uses TRBV11-2 with TRBJ1-6; D not resolved. Germline V lookup: CDR1 SGHAT, CDR2 FQNNGV. The CDR3 is 17 residues long. V was cut by 0 bases and J by 2 bases, with 11 bases left in between. CDR3 residues: CASSLDRKVTYNSPLHF. The CDR3 DNA reads as TGTGCCAGCAGCTTAGACAGGAAGGTCACCTATAATTCACCCCTCCACTTT.

The V and J genes are TRBV20-1 and TRBJ2-7, with D possibly TRBD1 on 6 matching bases. The germline V and J ends were trimmed by 5 bases and 4 bases, with 21 bases remaining between them. The CDR3 totals 15 residues. Looked up from germline, CDR1 is DFQATT and CDR2 is SNEGSKA (reference sequence). CDR3 sequence: CSASLGGVAGYEQYF. The DNA of the CDR3 is TGCAGTGCTTCCTTAGGGGGAGTGGCGGGTTACGAGCAGTACTTC.

This clonotype was detected a few times. J is TRBJ2-1 and V is TRBV20-1; 8 bases map to TRBD2. Germline V lookup: CDR1 DFQATT, CDR2 SNEGSKA (reference sequence). The trim removed 1 base at V and 5 bases at J, leaving 19 bases unmatched. The CDR3 spans 19 residues. The CDR3 sequence: CSARGRVFDTSGTDNEQFF. The CDR3 DNA is TGCAGTGCTAGAGGACGCGTGTTCGATACTAGCGGAACCGACAATGAGCAGTTCTTC.

This clonotype was recorded many times. The J gene is TRBJ2-7, the V gene TRBV5-1; D unresolved. The CDR3 has 13 residues. V was trimmed by 4 bases and J by 7 bases, leaving 15 bases between them. Germline lookup yields CDR1 SGHRS and CDR2 YFSETQ. This CDR3 reads CASSRPPLVEQYF. The CDR3, as DNA: TGCGCCAGCAGCCGCCCGCCCTTAGTTGAGCAGTACTTC.